This T cell receptor beta chain derives from a study of OX40 agonist ivuxolimab in advanced cancers. Study-wide context: Patients were treated with intravenous ivuxolimab, dosed at 0.01 to 10 mg/kg and infused every 2 weeks.

Peripheral blood came from all dose cohorts at three timepoints. The protocol was immunoSEQ multiplex PCR, while the TCRdb copy is restricted to in-frame clones and leaves out a portion. Here the sample spans about 33,000 clones, around 84% being singletons. The germline V and J ends were trimmed by 3 bases and 6 bases, with 11 bases remaining between them. CDR3 length: 13 residues. Germline V CDR1 and CDR2: MNHEY, SMNVEV (reference sequence). The rearrangement links TRBV27 to TRBJ1-1; D possibly corresponds to TRBD1 (6 bases). The source is an adult with an advanced solid tumor such as melanoma, head and neck, liver or kidney cancer. This material consisted of CD4+ or CD8+ T cells sorted from blood, taken in a trial of the OX40 agonist ivuxolimab. This CDR3 reads CASSLGAFAEAFF. The CDR3 DNA is TGTGCCAGCAGTTTGGGGGCCTTCGCTGAAGCTTTCTTT.